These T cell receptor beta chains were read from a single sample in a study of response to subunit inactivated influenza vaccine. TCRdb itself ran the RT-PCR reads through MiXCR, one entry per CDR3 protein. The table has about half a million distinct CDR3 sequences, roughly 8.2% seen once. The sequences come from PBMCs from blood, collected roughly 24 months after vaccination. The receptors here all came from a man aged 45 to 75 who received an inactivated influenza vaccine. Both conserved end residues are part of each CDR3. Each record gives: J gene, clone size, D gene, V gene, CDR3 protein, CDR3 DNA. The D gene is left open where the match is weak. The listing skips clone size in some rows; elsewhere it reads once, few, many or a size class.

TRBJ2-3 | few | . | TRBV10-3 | CAIGKSGTDTQYF | TGTGCCATTGGGAAGTCGGGCACAGATACGCAGTATTTT
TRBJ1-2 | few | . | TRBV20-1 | CSARDGRGAGYGYTF | TGCAGTGCTAGAGATGGGAGGGGCGCTGGCTATGGCTACACCTTC
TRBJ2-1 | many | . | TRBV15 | CATSRKRDVEQFF | TGTGCCACCAGCAGAAAGAGGGACGTGGAGCAGTTCTTC
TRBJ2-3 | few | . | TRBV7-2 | CASSIDRPTDTQYF | TGTGCCAGCAGTATCGACAGACCCACAGATACGCAGTATTTT
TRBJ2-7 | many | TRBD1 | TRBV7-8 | CASSLAGQGYEQYF | TGTGCCAGCAGCTTAGCGGGACAGGGCTACGAGCAGTACTTC
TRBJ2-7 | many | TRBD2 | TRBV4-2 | CASSQEASGAYEQYF | TGTGCCAGCAGCCAAGAGGCTAGCGGCGCCTACGAGCAGTACTTC
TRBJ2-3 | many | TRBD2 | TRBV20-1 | CSARVPLGTKFPDTQYF | TGCAGTGCTAGAGTCCCCCTTGGGACTAAGTTCCCAGATACGCAGTATTTT
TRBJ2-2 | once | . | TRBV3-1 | CASRPGPTGELFF | TGTGCCAGCAGGCCAGGGCCCACCGGGGAGCTGTTTTTT
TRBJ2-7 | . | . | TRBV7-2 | CASSRITSSPYEQYF | TGTGCCAGCAGCCGTATTACTAGTTCGCCCTACGAGCAGTACTTC
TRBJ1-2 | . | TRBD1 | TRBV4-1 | CASSQELVGTGGIYGYTF | TGCGCCAGCAGCCAAGAATTGGTTGGTACAGGGGGCATCTATGGCTACACCTTC
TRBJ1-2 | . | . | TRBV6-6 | CASTSGNYGYTF | TGTGCCAGCACCTCAGGAAACTATGGCTACACCTTC
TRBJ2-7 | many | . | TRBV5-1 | CASSLYRTSEQYF | TGCGCCAGCAGCTTGTATAGGACTTCGGAGCAGTACTTC
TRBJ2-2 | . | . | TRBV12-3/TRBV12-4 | CASSQPGDGAGELFF | TGTGCCAGCAGCCAACCGGGCGATGGGGCCGGGGAGCTGTTTTTT
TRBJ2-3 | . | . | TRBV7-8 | CASSLSPSGSGDTQYF | TGTGCCAGCAGCTTAAGTCCCTCCGGGAGTGGGGATACGCAGTATTTT
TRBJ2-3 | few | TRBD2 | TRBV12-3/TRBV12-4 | CASSNVAGKRTDTQYF | TGTGCCAGCAGCAACGTAGCGGGCAAACGCACAGATACGCAGTATTTT
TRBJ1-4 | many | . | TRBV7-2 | CASSLSNPATNEKLFF | TGTGCCAGCAGCTTATCGAACCCGGCCACTAATGAAAAACTGTTTTTT
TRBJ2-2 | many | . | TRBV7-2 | CASSFWDTGELFF | TGTGCCAGCAGCTTTTGGGACACCGGGGAGCTGTTTTTT
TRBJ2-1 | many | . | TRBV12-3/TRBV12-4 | CASTPGPGGYFF | TGTGCCAGCACTCCCGGCCCGGGGGGCTACTTCTTC
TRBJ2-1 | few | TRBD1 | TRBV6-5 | CASSSQGVHYLNEQFF | TGTGCCAGCAGTTCCCAGGGGGTCCACTACCTCAATGAGCAGTTCTTC
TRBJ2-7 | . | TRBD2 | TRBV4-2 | CASSQPGTSGYEQYF | TGTGCCAGCAGCCAACCCGGGACTAGCGGCTACGAGCAGTACTTC
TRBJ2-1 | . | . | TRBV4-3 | CASSQDVSGVEQFF | TGCGCCAGCAGCCAAGACGTTTCGGGGGTCGAGCAGTTCTTC
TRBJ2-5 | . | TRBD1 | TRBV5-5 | CASSLGLGQGEETQYF | TGTGCCAGCAGCTTGGGCCTCGGACAGGGGGAAGAGACCCAGTACTTC
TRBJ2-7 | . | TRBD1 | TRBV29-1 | CSATTGVYYEQYF | TGCAGCGCCACGACAGGGGTTTACTACGAGCAGTACTTC
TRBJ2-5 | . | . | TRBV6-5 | CASRYGSTLQETQYF | TGTGCCAGCCGTTACGGGTCGACCTTGCAAGAGACCCAGTACTTC
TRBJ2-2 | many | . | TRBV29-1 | CSVEGHPSNTGELFF | TGCAGCGTTGAAGGCCATCCTAGTAACACCGGGGAGCTGTTTTTT
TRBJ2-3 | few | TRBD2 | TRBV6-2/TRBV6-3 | CASSYSDRLGGRVADTQYF | TGTGCCAGCAGTTACTCGGACCGTCTGGGCGGGAGGGTCGCAGATACGCAGTATTTT
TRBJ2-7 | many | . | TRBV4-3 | CASSQDTSGAEFAPLEQYF | TGCGCCAGCAGCCAAGACACATCGGGGGCAGAATTCGCCCCCCTCGAGCAGTACTTC
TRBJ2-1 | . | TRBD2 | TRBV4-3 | CASSQGLVALGNEQFF | TGCGCCAGCAGCCAGGGACTAGTCGCTTTGGGGAATGAGCAGTTCTTC
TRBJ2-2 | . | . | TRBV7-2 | CASSSTRGPGELFF | TGTGCCAGCAGCTCAACTAGGGGCCCCGGGGAGCTGTTTTTT
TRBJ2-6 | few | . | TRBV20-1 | CSASGSGANVLTF | TGCAGTGCTTCAGGATCTGGGGCCAACGTCCTGACTTTC
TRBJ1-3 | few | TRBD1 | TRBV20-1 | CSARGTGGNTIYF | TGCAGTGCTAGAGGGACAGGCGGAAACACCATATATTTT
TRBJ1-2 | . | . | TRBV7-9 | CASSLGSLYGYTF | TGTGCCAGCAGCTTAGGGAGTCTCTATGGCTACACCTTC
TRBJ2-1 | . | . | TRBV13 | CASSLGPGQYNEQFF | TGTGCCAGCAGCTTAGGCCCCGGACAGTACAATGAGCAGTTCTTC
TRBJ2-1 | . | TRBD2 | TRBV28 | CASSQRGPTGNEQFF | TGTGCCAGCAGCCAGCGGGGGCCTACGGGGAATGAGCAGTTCTTC
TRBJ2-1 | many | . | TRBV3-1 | CASSHGGTNEQFF | TGTGCCAGCAGCCACGGGGGAACCAATGAGCAGTTCTTC
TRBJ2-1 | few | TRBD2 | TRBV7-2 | CASRTLAGYYNEQFF | TGTGCCAGCAGAACACTAGCGGGGTACTACAATGAGCAGTTCTTC
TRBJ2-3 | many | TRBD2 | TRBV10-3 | CAISGLAGVSTDTQYF | TGTGCCATCAGTGGACTAGCGGGAGTTAGCACAGATACGCAGTATTTT
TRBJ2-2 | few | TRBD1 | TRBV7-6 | CASSLALGQGDTGELFF | TGTGCCAGCAGCTTAGCGTTGGGACAGGGCGACACCGGGGAGCTGTTTTTT
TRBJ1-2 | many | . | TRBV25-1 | CASSESAGPYGYTF | TGTGCCAGCAGTGAATCCGCAGGGCCCTATGGCTACACCTTC
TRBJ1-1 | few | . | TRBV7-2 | CASSLSSPGVNTEAFF | TGTGCCAGCAGCTTATCTTCACCTGGGGTGAACACTGAAGCTTTCTTT
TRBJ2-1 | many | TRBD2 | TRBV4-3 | CASSQDWRTSGSNEQFF | TGCGCCAGCAGCCAAGATTGGAGGACTAGCGGGTCCAATGAGCAGTTCTTC
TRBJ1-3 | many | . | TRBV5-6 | CASSRGLSGNTIYF | TGTGCCAGCAGCAGGGGACTCTCTGGAAACACCATATATTTT
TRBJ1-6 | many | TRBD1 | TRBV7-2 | CASSGRTGGNSPLHF | TGTGCCAGCAGTGGGCGGACAGGTGGGAATTCACCCCTCCACTTT
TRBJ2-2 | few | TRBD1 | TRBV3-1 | CASSRQGVGTGELFF | TGTGCCAGCAGTAGACAGGGCGTGGGCACCGGGGAGCTGTTTTTT
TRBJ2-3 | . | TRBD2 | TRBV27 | CASSFGGGVSTDTQYF | TGTGCCAGCAGTTTCGGCGGGGGGGTTAGCACAGATACGCAGTATTTT
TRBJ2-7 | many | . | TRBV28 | CASSLFGGASYEQYF | TGTGCCAGCAGTTTATTTGGGGGCGCATCCTACGAGCAGTACTTC
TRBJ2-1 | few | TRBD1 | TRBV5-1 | CASSFTPGQGYNEQFF | TGCGCCAGCAGCTTTACTCCGGGACAGGGATACAATGAGCAGTTCTTC
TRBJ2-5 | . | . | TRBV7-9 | CASSLAAGWRSQETQYF | TGTGCCAGCAGCTTAGCCGCCGGTTGGCGATCTCAAGAGACCCAGTACTTC
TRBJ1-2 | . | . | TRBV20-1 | CSARTSGQLGYTF | TGCAGTGCTAGAACATCGGGACAACTTGGCTACACCTTC
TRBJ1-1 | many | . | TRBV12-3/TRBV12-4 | CASSLAGNTEAFF | TGTGCCAGCAGTTTAGCTGGGAACACTGAAGCTTTCTTT